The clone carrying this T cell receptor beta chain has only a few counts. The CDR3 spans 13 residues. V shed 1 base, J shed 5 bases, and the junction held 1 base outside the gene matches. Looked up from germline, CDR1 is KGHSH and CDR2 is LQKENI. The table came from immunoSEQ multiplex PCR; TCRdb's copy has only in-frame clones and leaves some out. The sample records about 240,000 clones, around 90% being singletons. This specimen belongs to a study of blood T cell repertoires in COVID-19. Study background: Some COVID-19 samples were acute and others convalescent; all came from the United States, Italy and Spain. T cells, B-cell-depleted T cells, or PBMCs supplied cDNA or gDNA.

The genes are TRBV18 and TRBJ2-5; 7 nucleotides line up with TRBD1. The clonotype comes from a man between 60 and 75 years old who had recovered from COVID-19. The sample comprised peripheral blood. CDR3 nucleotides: TGTGCCAGCTCACCACGGACAGGCGAGACCCAGTACTTC. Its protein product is CASSPRTGETQYF.